This is a list of T cell receptor beta chains from one sample in a study of blood T cell repertoires in COVID-19. Sequencing was performed with immunoSEQ multiplex PCR; in TCRdb, only in-frame clones are kept and a portion is missing. Found here are about 260,000 clones, 70% to 90% of them singletons; the top ten hold 0.7%. Sample: peripheral blood. The origin of the receptors is a human donor in a cohort sampled during active COVID-19. Each CDR3 is given with its conserved first and last residue. The order of the fields is V gene, clone size, D gene, J gene, CDR3 DNA, CDR3 protein. The D gene is left open where the match is weak. Size values are once, few and many counts, or a class for expanded clones, and some rows have none.

V gene: TRBV19
clone size: NA
D gene: NA
J gene: TRBJ2-1
CDR3 DNA: TGTGCCAGTAGTAGAGCGGGTCCCCCCGGGGATGAGCAGTTCTTC
CDR3 protein: CASSRAGPPGDEQFF

V gene: TRBV30
clone size: NA
D gene: NA
J gene: TRBJ1-1
CDR3 DNA: TGTGCCTGGGAGCCTTTCCCGGACAGCGAAGCTTTCTTT
CDR3 protein: CAWEPFPDSEAFF

V gene: TRBV30
clone size: NA
D gene: TRBD2
J gene: TRBJ2-7
CDR3 DNA: TGTGCCGGGCCCCGACTAGCGGGATACGAGCAGTACTTC
CDR3 protein: CAGPRLAGYEQYF

V gene: TRBV24-1
clone size: NA
D gene: NA
J gene: TRBJ2-1
CDR3 DNA: TGTGCCACCAGTGATCCTCTAGGAAGTGAGCAGTTCTTC
CDR3 protein: CATSDPLGSEQFF

V gene: TRBV23-1
clone size: few
D gene: NA
J gene: TRBJ2-1
CDR3 DNA: TGCGCCAGCAGTCATTCATCTCTTTGGGAACAGGGCGACAATGAGCAGTTCTTC
CDR3 protein: CASSHSSLWEQGDNEQFF

V gene: TRBV29-1
clone size: NA
D gene: TRBD1
J gene: TRBJ1-2
CDR3 DNA: TGCAGCGGGGGACAGTCAGGTGGCTACACCTTC
CDR3 protein: CSGGQSGGYTF

V gene: TRBV5-4
clone size: NA
D gene: TRBD2
J gene: TRBJ2-2
CDR3 DNA: TGTGCCAGCAGCTTGGGGCTAGCGGGGAAGTCCGGGGAGCTGTTTTTT
CDR3 protein: CASSLGLAGKSGELFF

V gene: TRBV6-7
clone size: NA
D gene: NA
J gene: TRBJ1-6
CDR3 DNA: TGTGCCAGCAAACTACAGGTTCCCTATAATTCACCCCTCCACTTT
CDR3 protein: CASKLQVPYNSPLHF

V gene: TRBV6-2/TRBV6-3
clone size: NA
D gene: NA
J gene: TRBJ1-4
CDR3 DNA: TGTGCCAGCAGTCTGATTGACAGCGCAACTAATGAAAAACTGTTTTTT
CDR3 protein: CASSLIDSATNEKLFF

V gene: TRBV27
clone size: NA
D gene: TRBD1
J gene: TRBJ1-5
CDR3 DNA: TGTGCCAGCAGTGAGGGACAGGTCAATCAGCCCCAGCATTTT
CDR3 protein: CASSEGQVNQPQHF

V gene: TRBV6-5
clone size: NA
D gene: NA
J gene: TRBJ1-1
CDR3 DNA: TGTGCCAGCAGTTACCTTCAGGGAAACACTGAAGCTTTCTTT
CDR3 protein: CASSYLQGNTEAFF

V gene: TRBV19
clone size: NA
D gene: TRBD1
J gene: TRBJ1-5
CDR3 DNA: TGTGCCAGCCGCGGACAGGGCAATCAGCCCCAGCATTTT
CDR3 protein: CASRGQGNQPQHF